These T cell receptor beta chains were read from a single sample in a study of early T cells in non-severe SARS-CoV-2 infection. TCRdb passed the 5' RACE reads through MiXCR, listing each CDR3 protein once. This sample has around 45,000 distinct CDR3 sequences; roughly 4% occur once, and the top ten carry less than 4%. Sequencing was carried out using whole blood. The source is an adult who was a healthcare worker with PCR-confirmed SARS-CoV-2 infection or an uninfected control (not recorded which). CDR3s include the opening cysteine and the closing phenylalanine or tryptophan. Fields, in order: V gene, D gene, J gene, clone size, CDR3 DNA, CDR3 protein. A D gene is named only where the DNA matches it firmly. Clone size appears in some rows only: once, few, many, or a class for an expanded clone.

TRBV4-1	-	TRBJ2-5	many	TGCGCCAGCAGCCTTAGCATCCCGGGGCCTTCTTCACGTGAGACCCAGTACTTC	CASSLSIPGPSSRETQYF
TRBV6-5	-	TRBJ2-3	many	TGTGCCAGCAGCCGCCGACAGAGCACAGATACGCAGTATTTT	CASSRRQSTDTQYF
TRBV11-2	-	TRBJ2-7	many	TGTGCCAGCAGCCAACAGGACCTGGGCGTCGAGCAGTACTTC	CASSQQDLGVEQYF
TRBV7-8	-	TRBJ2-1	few	TGTGCCAGCAGCTCCCAGCTGGAGGTTTTCTCCTACAATGAGCAGTTCTTC	CASSSQLEVFSYNEQFF
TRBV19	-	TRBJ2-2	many	TGTGCCAGTAGTCCTGGCTCCAGGGTATCGAGCACCGGGGAGCTGTTTTTT	CASSPGSRVSSTGELFF
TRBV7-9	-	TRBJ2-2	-	TGTGCCAGCAGCTCCCTCCCTCCCGGGAAGCTGTTTTTT	CASSSLPPGKLFF
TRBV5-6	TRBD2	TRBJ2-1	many	TGTGCCAGCAGCTATTTCCCCAGCGGGACTACTTGGGGGTTCTTC	CASSYFPSGTTWGFF
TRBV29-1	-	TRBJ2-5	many	TGCAGCGTTGAAAGGGCCCGAGAGACCCAGTACTTC	CSVERARETQYF
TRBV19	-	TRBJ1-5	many	TGTGCCAGTAGTATAGGGCCGGGGGGCGGCCATCAGCCCCAGCATTTT	CASSIGPGGGHQPQHF
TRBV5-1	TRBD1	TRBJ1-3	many	TGCGCCAGCAGCTTGGCCGGACAGGGGAACACCATATATTTT	CASSLAGQGNTIYF
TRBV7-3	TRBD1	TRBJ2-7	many	TGTGCCAGCAGGGCCGGGACAGGGGGCGACGAGCAGTACTTC	CASRAGTGGDEQYF
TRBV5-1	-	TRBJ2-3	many	TGCGCCAGCAGCTTGCCCAGCCTATCCACAGATACGCAGTATTTT	CASSLPSLSTDTQYF
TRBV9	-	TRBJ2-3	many	TGTGCCAGCAGCGTAGCTTGGGGGACCACAGATACGCAGTATTTT	CASSVAWGTTDTQYF
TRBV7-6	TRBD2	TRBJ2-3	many	TGTGCCAGCAGCACCGGACTAGTAGATACGCAGTATTTT	CASSTGLVDTQYF
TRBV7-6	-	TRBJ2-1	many	TGTGCCAGCAACTCAATCAGGGGAAAGAACAATGAGCAGTTCTTC	CASNSIRGKNNEQFF
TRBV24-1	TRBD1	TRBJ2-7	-	TGTGCCACCAGTGATGACGTGACAGGGACCTACGAGCAGTACTTC	CATSDDVTGTYEQYF
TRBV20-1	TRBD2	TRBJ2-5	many	TGCAGTGCCCCAGCTAGATATAGCGGGGAAGAGACCCAGTACTTC	CSAPARYSGEETQYF
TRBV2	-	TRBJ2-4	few	TGTGCCAGCAGTGACGGGAAGAATCTAGCCAAAAACATTCAGTACTTC	CASSDGKNLAKNIQYF
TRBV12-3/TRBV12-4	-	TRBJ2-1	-	TGTGCCAGCAGTTTCTATCACTTGCTCTCCTACAATGAGCAGTTCTTC	CASSFYHLLSYNEQFF
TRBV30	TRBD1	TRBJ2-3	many	TGTGCCTGGGCACGAGGGGGCTATAGCACAGATACGCAGTATTTT	CAWARGGYSTDTQYF
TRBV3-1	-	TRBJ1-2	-	TGTGCCAGCAGCCAAGATCTACTTGGATACACCTTC	CASSQDLLGYTF
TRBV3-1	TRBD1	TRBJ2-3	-	TGTGCCAGCAGCCAAGACAGGGGGCTCAACACAGATACGCAGTATTTT	CASSQDRGLNTDTQYF
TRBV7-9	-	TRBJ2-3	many	TGTGCCAGCAGCTTAGATCAAGATACGCAGTATTTT	CASSLDQDTQYF
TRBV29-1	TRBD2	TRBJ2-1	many	TGCAGCGTCGAGCGACTAGCGCATCACAATGAGCAGTTCTTC	CSVERLAHHNEQFF
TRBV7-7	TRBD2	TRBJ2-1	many	TGTGCTAGCAGCTCCGGACTAGCGCGGTACAATGAGCAGTTCTTC	CASSSGLARYNEQFF
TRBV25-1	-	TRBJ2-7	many	TGTGCCAGCAGAGGAAGGTTTGGCGGTCCCTACGAGCAGTACTTC	CASRGRFGGPYEQYF
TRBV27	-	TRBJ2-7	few	TGTGCCAGCCAGGGACACATCTCCTACGAGCAGTACTTC	CASQGHISYEQYF
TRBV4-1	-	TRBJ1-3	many	TGCGCCAGCAGCCAAGAGGGACACCCGGGGAACACCATATATTTT	CASSQEGHPGNTIYF
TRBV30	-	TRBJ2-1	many	TGTGCCTGGAGTGTGCGGGGAGGAGATGAGCAGTTCTTC	CAWSVRGGDEQFF
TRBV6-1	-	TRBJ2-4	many	TGTGCCAGCAGTGATGAGGCAATAGATAACAAAAACATTCAGTACTTC	CASSDEAIDNKNIQYF
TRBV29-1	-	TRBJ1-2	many	TGCAGCGTTGGAGCCGGGGTCTATGGCTACACCTTC	CSVGAGVYGYTF
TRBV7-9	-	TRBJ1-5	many	TGTGCCAGCAGCTATACCAATCAGCCCCAGCATTTT	CASSYTNQPQHF
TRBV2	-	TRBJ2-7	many	TGTGCCAGCACTGACCAAACAGGCTACGAGCAGTACTTC	CASTDQTGYEQYF
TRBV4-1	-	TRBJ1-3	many	TGCGCCAGCAGCCAAGATCGAATCGCTGGAAACACCATATATTTT	CASSQDRIAGNTIYF
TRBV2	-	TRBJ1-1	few	TGTGCCAGCGTGGGGGAAGGGCGTTACACTGAAGCTTTCTTT	CASVGEGRYTEAFF
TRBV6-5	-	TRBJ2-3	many	TGTGCCAGCCGGCAGGGGCAAATAAATACGCAGTATTTT	CASRQGQINTQYF
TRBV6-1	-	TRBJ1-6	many	TGTGCCAGCAGACTTAGAGGGGTCGGGGATTCACCCCTCCACTTT	CASRLRGVGDSPLHF
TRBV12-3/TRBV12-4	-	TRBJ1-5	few	TGTGCCAGCACCAGGGATTATAGCAATCAGCCCCAGCATTTT	CASTRDYSNQPQHF
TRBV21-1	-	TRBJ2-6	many	TGTGCCAGCAGCAAAGTTGGTAAATCTGGGGCCAACGTCCTGACTTTC	CASSKVGKSGANVLTF
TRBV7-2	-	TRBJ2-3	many	TGTGCCAGCAGCACCTACCTTAGCACAGATACGCAGTATTTT	CASSTYLSTDTQYF
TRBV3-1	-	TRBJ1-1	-	TGTGCCAGCAGCCAAGATTGGGGCGCCTCGAGCACTGAAGCTTTCTTT	CASSQDWGASSTEAFF
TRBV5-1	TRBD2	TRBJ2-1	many	TGCGCCAGCAGCCCAATGACTAGCCCAGACCATGAGCAGTTCTTC	CASSPMTSPDHEQFF
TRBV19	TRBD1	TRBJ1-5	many	TGTGCCAGTGGAAACAGGGGGGATCAGCCCCAGCATTTT	CASGNRGDQPQHF